Below are 19 T cell receptor beta chains sequenced from a single sample in a study of CD8+CD57+ T cells in acquired aplastic anemia. The authors sequenced patients whose flow cytometry had shown CD8+CD57+ cell expansion. The study profiled TCR beta VDJ and CDR3 using genomic DNA as template. TCRdb re-derived calls from the reads in MiXCR, one entry per CDR3 protein. Of about 150,000 distinct CDR3 sequences listed, less than 60% are singletons. The sequencing sample was made of sorted CD4+, CD8+, or CD8+CD57+ T cells (not recorded which) from PBMCs. These receptor sequences come from a human donor with aplastic anemia.

The chain combines TRBV7-3 with TRBJ2-1, with 10 bases lining up with TRBD2. The CDR3 length is 15 residues. Looked up from germline, CDR1 is SGHTA and CDR2 is FQGTGA. V trimming: 0 bases; J trimming: 8 bases; junction bases outside the gene matches: 4. The CDR3 reads CASSLTAGGYDEQFF. The CDR3 nucleotides read TGTGCCAGCAGCTTAACAGCGGGAGGGTACGATGAGCAGTTCTTC. The full variable domain, rest sourced from reference TRBV7-3 and TRBJ2-1, is GAGVSQTPSNKVTEKGKYVELRCDPISGHTALYWYRQSLGQGPEFLIYFQGTGAADDSGLPNDRFFAVRPEGSVSTLKIQRTERGDSAVYLCASSLTAGGYDEQFFGPGTRLTVL.

This clonotype has just one count. The junction shows a germline mismatch at one end, possibly a read error. This chain joins TRBV7-8 and TRBJ2-7, with TRBD2 identical over 10 bases. This CDR3 has 17 residues. CDR1 and CDR2 (germline): SGHVS, FQNEAQ. For the CDR3, the DNA is TGTGCCCGCAGCTTAGTCCTAGCGGGGGCGATGGTCTACGAGCAGTACTTC. Its protein product is CARSLVLAGAMVYEQYF.

This clonotype was counted ten times or more. CDR3 loop: CSALGSTDTQYF. The DNA of the CDR3 is TGCAGCGCCCTCGGTAGTACAGATACGCAGTATTTT. The V gene is TRBV29-1, the J gene TRBJ2-3; D gene unclear. CDR1 and CDR2 (germline): SQVTM, ANQGSEA. CDR3 length: 12 residues. V dropped 7 bases and J dropped 3 bases, with 11 bases sitting between them.

The chain joins TRBV29-1 to TRBJ1-2; D unclear. Trimming removed 6 bases from V and 1 base from J, with 15 bases in between. Germline V CDR1 and CDR2: SQVTM, ANQGSEA. The CDR3 runs 14 residues. The CDR3, as DNA: TGCAGCGTCAAATTAGAGGGTCTTAACTATGGCTACACCTTC. Its translation: CSVKLEGLNYGYTF. Drawing the rest from reference TRBV29-1 and TRBJ1-2, the complete variable domain is SAVISQKPSRDICQRGTSLTIQCQVDSQVTMMFWYRQQPGQSLTLIATANQGSEATYESGFVIDKFPISRPNLTFSTLTVSNMSPEDSSIYLCSVKLEGLNYGYTFGSGTRLTVV.

The chain has TRBV29-1 and TRBJ1-1; a possible D gene is TRBD1 (5 bases). V lost 2 bases, J lost 7 bases, and 17 bases lay in between. Germline values: CDR1 SQVTM, CDR2 ANQGSEA. This CDR3 is built from 14 residues. In DNA, the CDR3 is TGCAGCGTTGAACCTGGCAGGGACCCTATTGAAGCTTTCTTT. Protein sequence: CSVEPGRDPIEAFF.

The CDR3 coding sequence is TGTGCCACCAGCAGAGGACTAGCGGGAGTGGTCACAGATACGCAGTATTTT. Encoded protein: CATSRGLAGVVTDTQYF. J is TRBJ2-3 and V is TRBV15, with TRBD2 identical over 12 bases. V shed 1 base, J shed 2 bases, and the junction held 4 bases outside the gene matches. Germline V gene data show CDR1 as LNHNV and CDR2 as YYDKDF (reference sequence). The CDR3 contains 17 residues.

This clonotype was counted a single time. This chain joins TRBV7-3 and TRBJ1-1; D may be TRBD1 (6 bases). CDR3 length equals 15 residues. Between the trimmed V and J ends, which lost 6 bases and 4 bases, there was a span of 18 bases. The germline gives CDR1 SGHTA, CDR2 FQGTGA. Here the CDR3 reads CASSRDIATGTEAFF. The CDR3 coding sequence is TGTGCCAGCAGTCGGGACATCGCAACAGGCACTGAAGCTTTCTTT.

Details on this clonotype: A much larger clonotype is one base distant, so this may be a read error. J is TRBJ1-6 and V is TRBV4-3; the match to TRBD1 covers 7 bases. This CDR3 has 13 residues. Looked up from germline, CDR1 is LGHNA and CDR2 is YSLEER. V lost 6 bases to trimming and J lost 12 bases; unmatched junction nucleotides: 8. The CDR3 is CASSRTGELPLHF. Written as DNA, the CDR3 is TGCGCCAGCAGTCGAACAGGGGAGTTACCCCTCCACTTT.

Details on this clonotype: This may come from a read error, since a much larger clone is one base off. The rearrangement joins TRBV7-6 to TRBJ2-7; possibly TRBD1 for D (7 bases). Germline assignment: CDR1 SGHVS and CDR2 FNYEAQ. The CDR3 contains 15 residues. The CDR3 loop is CASSLATGSDYEQYF. CDR3 bases: TGTGCCAGCAGCCTAGCGACAGGGTCGGACTACGAGCAGTACTTC.

This clonotype was observed many times. The rearrangement links TRBV27 to TRBJ2-7; D may correspond to TRBD1 or TRBD2 (6 bases each). V lost 6 bases and J 2 bases, leaving 14 bases between the germline ends. Germline V gene lookup returns CDR1 MNHEY and CDR2 SMNVEV (reference sequence). The CDR3 runs to 14 residues. The CDR3 nucleotides are TGTGCCAGCAGCTCGGGGGCTTACCCCTACGAGCAGTACTTC. As protein: CASSSGAYPYEQYF.

With respect to this clonotype: This may arise from a read error, as a much more abundant clone is one base away. The rearrangement links TRBV5-1 to TRBJ1-1; the D is unclear. This CDR3 spans 16 amino acids. The V gene's germline CDR1 is SGHRS and CDR2 YFSETQ. This CDR3 is CASGFTEGVVDTEAFF. DNA for the CDR3: TGCGCCAGCGGCTTTACTGAGGGTGTAGTAGACACTGAAGCTTTCTTT.

The chain uses TRBV19 and TRBJ2-3; 10 bases fit TRBD2. Trimming at V came to 6 bases and at J to 4 bases, leaving 10 bases not matched to a gene. The CDR3 spans 16 residues. CDR1 is LNHDA and CDR2 is SQIVND in the germline V gene (reference sequence). The CDR3 spells CASSPQRGGLADTQYF. The CDR3 DNA is TGTGCCAGTAGCCCTCAGCGGGGGGGCCTTGCAGATACGCAGTATTTT.

The V and J genes are TRBV7-6 and TRBJ2-3; unclear D gene. There are 16 residues in the CDR3. Per germline, CDR1 SGHVS and CDR2 FNYEAQ. Trimming took off 0 bases at V and 4 bases at J, with 14 bases between the two ends. CDR3 coding DNA: TGTGCCAGCAGCTTAGCACTCATGGGATTTTCAGATACGCAGTATTTT. This sequence encodes CASSLALMGFSDTQYF.

CDR3: CASSSSQFYEQYF. The CDR3, as DNA: TGTGCCAGCAGCTCATCACAGTTCTACGAGCAGTACTTC. The chain employs TRBV7-8 and TRBJ2-7; no reliable D call. Trimming took 4 bases from V and 3 from J, leaving 10 bases between them. The CDR3 covers 13 residues. Germline V gene lookup returns CDR1 SGHVS and CDR2 FQNEAQ.

This clonotype was recorded many times. The chain links TRBV7-9 to TRBJ2-1; 11 bases are a match to TRBD2. V shed 2 bases and J 5 bases; nucleotides not matched to a gene: 2. Germline CDR1 SEHNR, CDR2 FQNEAQ (reference sequence). This CDR3 region has 15 residues. The CDR3 spells CASSLISGGDNEQFF. CDR3 DNA sequence: TGTGCCAGCAGCTTAATTAGCGGGGGGGACAATGAGCAGTTCTTC.

The chain couples TRBV25-1 to TRBJ2-6; D perhaps matches TRBD2 (5 bases). Germline V gene data show CDR1 as MGHDK and CDR2 as SYGVNS. This CDR3 region has 19 residues. Trimming pared 3 bases from V and 0 bases from J, leaving 18 bases between. CDR3 sequence reads: CASSDLRGTPDSGANVLTF. CDR3 nucleotide sequence: TGTGCCAGCAGTGATTTACGGGGTACTCCCGACTCTGGGGCCAACGTCCTGACTTTC.

The V and J genes are TRBV6-1 and TRBJ2-1; 11 nucleotides match TRBD1. The V gene's germline CDR1 is MNHNS and CDR2 SASEGT. V lost 8 bases and J lost 5; bases outside the gene matches: 2. The CDR3 is made up of 13 amino acids. The CDR3 loop reads CASGQGANNEQFF. The DNA for the CDR3 is TGTGCCAGCGGACAGGGGGCGAACAATGAGCAGTTCTTC.

On this clonotype itself: Given a much more abundant clone one base away, this may be a read error. This rearrangement joins TRBV6-1 to TRBJ2-3; TRBD1 aligns across 7 bases. In germline, CDR1 is MNHNS, CDR2 SASEGT. The CDR3 contains 13 residues. The junction had 4 bases not matched to a gene; V was cut back by 8 bases and J by 2 bases. The CDR3 DNA reads TGTGCCAGCTCGCAGGGGGACACAGATACGCAGTATTTT. Protein product: CASSQGDTDTQYF.

The chain links TRBV7-9 to TRBJ1-2, with 10 bases fitting TRBD1. J gave up 4 bases and V 3 bases, and 2 bases lay outside the gene matches. CDR3 length equals 14 residues. Germline values: CDR1 SEHNR, CDR2 FQNEAQ (reference sequence). The CDR3 loop reads CASSLGTGVYGYTF. The CDR3, as DNA: TGTGCCAGCAGCTTGGGGACAGGGGTCTATGGCTACACCTTC.